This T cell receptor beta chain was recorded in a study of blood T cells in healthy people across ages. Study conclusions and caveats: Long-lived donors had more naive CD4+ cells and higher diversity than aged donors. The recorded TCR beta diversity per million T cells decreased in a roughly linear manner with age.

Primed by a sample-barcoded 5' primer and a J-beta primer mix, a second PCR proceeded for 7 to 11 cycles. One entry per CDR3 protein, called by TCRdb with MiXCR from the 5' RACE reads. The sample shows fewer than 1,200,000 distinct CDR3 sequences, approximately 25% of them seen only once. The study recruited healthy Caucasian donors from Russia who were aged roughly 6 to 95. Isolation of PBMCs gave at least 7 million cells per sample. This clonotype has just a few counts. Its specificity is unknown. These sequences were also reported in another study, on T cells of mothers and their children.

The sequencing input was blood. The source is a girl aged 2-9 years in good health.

The CDR3 region is CSVEDQHGREKLFF. The CDR3 coding sequence is TGCAGCGTTGAAGATCAGCACGGAAGAGAAAAACTGTTTTTT. The rearrangement links TRBV29-1 to TRBJ1-4; D gene unclear. The germline gives CDR1 SQVTM, CDR2 ANQGSEA. With 0 bases removed from V and 8 bases from J, the gap between germline ends came to 13 bases. The CDR3 covers 14 residues.